The 27 T cell receptor beta chains below come from one sample, sequenced in a study of T cells in Graves' hyperthyroidism and ophthalmopathy. RNA transcripts gave rise to amplified TCR beta CDR3 regions. TCR CDR3 regions were first amplified by RT-PCR with HTBI primers. TCRdb independently ran MiXCR on the multiplex PCR reads; one entry per CDR3 protein. The sample gives hundreds of thousands of distinct CDR3 sequences, about 18% of which show up once; roughly 3.5% is in the top ten. Input material: blood. These receptors originate from a woman between 18 and 29 years old with Graves' hyperthyroidism.

This clonotype came up many times. This chain uses TRBV6-1 with TRBJ2-5; no definite D call. CDR1 and CDR2 (germline): MNHNS, SASEGT. V lost 3 bases and J lost 5, with 13 bases in between. The CDR3 length is 14 residues. The CDR3 region has the DNA TGTGCCAGCAGTGAGGGGATTTATGAGGAGACCCAGTACTTC. The encoded protein is CASSEGIYEETQYF.

There are many counts of this clonotype. The rearrangement links TRBV27 to TRBJ1-1, with D perhaps TRBD1 (5 bases). From germline, CDR1 is MNHEY and CDR2 SMNVEV (reference sequence). The CDR3 length is 14 residues. Trimming shortened V by 6 bases and J by 0 bases, and 11 bases separated the two germline ends. The CDR3 reads CASSWDGLNTEAFF. For the CDR3, the DNA is TGTGCCAGCAGCTGGGACGGATTGAACACTGAAGCTTTCTTT.

This clonotype was recorded at least ten times. The chain carries TRBV11-2 and TRBJ1-2; D unresolved. The CDR3 loop spans 15 amino acids. Germline-derived CDR1 and CDR2 are SGHAT and FQNNGV. V lost 0 bases and J 3 bases, leaving 11 bases between the germline ends. The CDR3 spells CASSLDRAGHYGYTF. As DNA, the CDR3 is TGTGCCAGCAGCTTAGATCGCGCAGGTCACTATGGCTACACCTTC.

This clonotype has more than one count but fewer than ten. V and J are TRBV7-3 and TRBJ1-2; 12 nucleotides match TRBD1. Germline CDR1 reads SGHTA; CDR2 reads FQGTGA. After removal of 4 bases from V and 4 bases from J, the junction contained 7 bases not matched to a gene. CDR3 length: 16 amino acids. CDR3 region: CASSSSGTGGVYGYTF. The CDR3, as DNA: TGTGCCAGCAGCTCCTCCGGGACAGGGGGCGTCTATGGCTACACCTTC.

This clonotype was seen more than once but under ten times. The genes are TRBV5-1 and TRBJ2-5; 10 positions match TRBD2. The CDR3 runs to 15 residues. After removal of 4 bases from V and 3 bases from J, the junction contained 6 bases not matched to a gene. Germline V gives CDR1 SGHRS, CDR2 YFSETQ. Here the CDR3 DNA reads TGCGCCAGCAGCCGCGGCCTAGCGGGGGAAGAGACCCAGTACTTC. Amino acid sequence: CASSRGLAGEETQYF.

This clonotype was seen repeatedly, ten times or more. The chain couples TRBV6-1 to TRBJ2-5; no reliable D call. The V gene lost 6 bases and the J gene lost 3 bases, with 5 bases spanning the gap. The CDR3 covers 11 residues. Germline V CDR1 and CDR2: MNHNS, SASEGT. The CDR3 spells CASRWEETQYF. In nucleotides, the CDR3 is TGTGCCAGCAGGTGGGAAGAGACCCAGTACTTC.

In this sample, this clonotype turned up many times. V is TRBV2 and J is TRBJ1-5, with D possibly being TRBD1 (5 bases). CDR1 and CDR2 (germline): SNHLY, FYNNEI. V lost 5 bases, J lost 3 bases, and 11 bases lay in between. The CDR3 totals 14 residues. The CDR3 loop is CASSWSRDNQPQHF. CDR3 DNA sequence: TGTGCCAGCAGTTGGTCCAGGGACAATCAGCCCCAGCATTTT.

This clonotype was counted ten times or more. The V gene is TRBV6-5, the J gene TRBJ1-3; no clear D. Trimming shortened V by 1 base and J by 4 bases, and 17 bases separated the two germline ends. The CDR3 covers 17 residues. CDR1 and CDR2 (germline): MNHEY, SVGAGI. Here the CDR3 reads CASSYLTGPTIGNTIYF. The CDR3 DNA is TGTGCCAGCAGTTACTTGACGGGCCCTACCATCGGAAACACCATATATTTT.

This rearrangement joins TRBV6-5 to TRBJ1-1; D ambiguous. This CDR3 is 13 amino acids long. Germline-derived CDR1 and CDR2 are MNHEY and SVGAGI. V shed 2 bases and J shed 4 bases, with 8 bases lying between them. CDR3 residues: CASSYGDSTEAFF. The DNA of the CDR3 is TGTGCCAGCAGTTACGGGGATTCCACTGAAGCTTTCTTT.

The chain joins TRBV28 to TRBJ2-7; TRBD1 matches at 8 bases. The CDR3 has 13 residues. Germline CDR1 is MDHEN and CDR2 is SYDVKM. CDR3 sequence reads: CAQGRQGSDEQYF. The CDR3 nucleotides read TGTGCGCAAGGACGACAGGGGTCCGACGAGCAGTACTTC.

This clonotype showed up many times. The chain has TRBV5-1 and TRBJ2-7, with D perhaps matching TRBD1 (5 bases). CDR3 length: 13 amino acids. The V end was cut by 4 bases, the J end by 3 bases, with 11 bases between. The germline V gene encodes CDR1 SGHRS and CDR2 YFSETQ. Here the CDR3 DNA reads TGCGCCAGCAGCCGAGACAGAAACTACGAGCAGTACTTC. It specifies CASSRDRNYEQYF.

This clonotype has a count of ten or more. The chain uses TRBV29-1 and TRBJ2-7; D is ambiguous. Germline V gives CDR1 SQVTM, CDR2 ANQGSEA. CDR3 length: 13 residues. V shed 7 bases and J shed 3 bases, with 16 bases lying between them. The CDR3 nucleotides are TGCAGCGCTGCAAGGAGAGGAAGCTACGAGCAGTACTTC. Protein sequence: CSAARRGSYEQYF.

V usage is TRBV3-1 and J usage is TRBJ1-2, with D hard to call. This CDR3 has 12 amino acids. The V and J ends lost 1 base and 8 bases respectively, with 8 bases between them. CDR1 LGHDT and CDR2 YNNKEL come from the germline V gene (reference sequence). DNA of the CDR3: TGTGCCAGCAGCCAAGTCGCAGGAGGCTACACCTTC. Protein sequence: CASSQVAGGYTF.

This clonotype was picked up many times. The V call is TRBV29-1, the J call TRBJ2-2, with 9 nucleotides matching TRBD1. This CDR3 spans 14 amino acids. Per germline, CDR1 SQVTM and CDR2 ANQGSEA. V was pared by 4 bases and J by 7 bases, with 7 bases of the junction left unmatched. The CDR3 DNA sequence: TGCAGCGTTGTGGGCGGGACAGGGAACGGGGAGCTGTTTTTT. It encodes CSVVGGTGNGELFF.

This chain connects TRBV20-1 to TRBJ2-2, with D perhaps TRBD1 (5 bases). CDR1 is DFQATT, CDR2 SNEGSKA, per germline (reference sequence). The V gene lost 3 bases and the J gene lost 4 bases, with 12 bases spanning the gap. CDR3 size: 14 residues. The CDR3 reads CSARRGHFTGELFF. The CDR3 nucleotides read TGCAGTGCTAGGCGTGGACACTTCACCGGGGAGCTGTTTTTT.

This clonotype showed up just a few times. CDR3 residues: CASSPRTHDYEQYF. The DNA for the CDR3 is TGTGCCAGCAGCCCCAGGACCCACGACTACGAGCAGTACTTC. The gene calls are TRBV4-2 and TRBJ2-7; D is ambiguous. The CDR3 loop spans 14 amino acids. Per the germline V gene, CDR1 is LGHNA and CDR2 is YNFKEQ. V was shortened by 4 bases and J by 3 bases, with 13 bases between the two germline ends.

A word on this clonotype: This may arise from a read error, as a much more abundant clone is one base away. This chain connects TRBV20-1 to TRBJ2-2; a possible D gene is TRBD1 (6 bases). The CDR3 sequence is 13 residues long. V shed 4 bases and J shed 9 bases, with 15 bases lying between them. Germline V gene sequence: CDR1 DFQATT, CDR2 SNEGSKA (reference sequence). The CDR3 nucleotides read TGCAGTGCTAACCACAGGGAAGCCAGGGAGCTGTTTTTT. It is translated as CSANHREARELFF.

Many counts were recorded for this clonotype. The chain couples TRBV12-3 or TRBV12-4 to TRBJ2-6; 10 bases match TRBD1. The CDR3 has 18 residues. The ends lost 3 bases at V and 0 bases at J; junction bases unmatched: 5. As DNA, the CDR3 is TGTGCCAGCAGTTTGGGGACAGGGGTCTTCTCTGGGGCCAACGTCCTGACTTTC. Its translation is CASSLGTGVFSGANVLTF.

The chain has TRBV6-1 and TRBJ1-1; D call uncertain. Germline V lookup: CDR1 MNHNS, CDR2 SASEGT. The V and J ends lost 7 bases and 2 bases respectively, with 11 bases between them. This CDR3 is 13 amino acids long. CDR3 nucleotide sequence: TGTGCCAGCACCCGGGCCGGCAACACTGAAGCTTTCTTT. Protein sequence: CASTRAGNTEAFF.

The table lists this clonotype with many counts. The rearrangement joins TRBV7-9 to TRBJ2-7; D perhaps matches TRBD1 (6 bases). V shed 4 bases and J shed 3 bases, with 13 bases lying between them. Germline values: CDR1 SEHNR, CDR2 FQNEAQ (reference sequence). This CDR3 is built from 14 residues. The CDR3 spells CASSSQGWSYEQYF. Written as DNA, the CDR3 is TGTGCCAGCAGCTCACAGGGTTGGAGCTACGAGCAGTACTTC. Looking up the rest from reference TRBV7-9 and TRBJ2-7 gives the full variable domain: DTGVSQNPRHKITKRGQNVTFRCDPISEHNRLYWYRQTLGQGPEFLTYFQNEAQLEKSRLLSDRFSAERPKGSFSTLEIQRTEQGDSAMYLCASSSQGWSYEQYFGPGTRLTVT.

This clonotype was counted only a few times. The chain uses TRBV3-1 and TRBJ2-7; maybe TRBD1 (6 bases). In germline, CDR1 is LGHDT, CDR2 YNNKEL (reference sequence). Deletions cut 1 base from V and 2 bases from J, with 18 bases between. CDR3 size: 17 residues. The CDR3 nucleotides read TGTGCCAGCAGCCAAGGGGGCAGGAGGACAGCCACCTACGAGCAGTACTTC. Its translation is CASSQGGRRTATYEQYF.

This clonotype was seen repeatedly, ten times or more. The CDR3 loop reads CASGLANYGYTF. CDR3 nucleotide sequence: TGTGCCAGCGGCTTAGCTAACTATGGCTACACCTTC. The rearrangement links TRBV12-3 or TRBV12-4 to TRBJ1-2; no firm D call. The CDR3 spans 12 residues. The ends were cut back, 8 bases at V and 0 bases at J, with 7 bases in the middle.

In its sample, this clonotype was seen many times. This rearrangement joins TRBV20-1 to TRBJ1-3; D unclear. The CDR3 runs to 14 residues. The germline CDR1 and CDR2 sequences are DFQATT and SNEGSKA (reference sequence). The ends were cut back, 0 bases at V and 3 bases at J, with 9 bases in the middle. The CDR3 DNA sequence: TGCAGTGCTAGAGATTACCGGAGTGGAAACACCATATATTTT. This codes for CSARDYRSGNTIYF.

This clonotype was seen repeatedly, ten times or more. The chain uses TRBV11-2 and TRBJ2-4; 8 bases line up with TRBD2. The germline V gene encodes CDR1 SGHAT and CDR2 FQNNGV. V trimming: 4 bases; J trimming: 5 bases; junction bases outside the gene matches: 7. This CDR3 spans 15 amino acids. The chain's CDR3 is CASSSIRGGENIQYF. DNA for the CDR3: TGTGCCAGCAGCTCGATACGGGGGGGAGAAAACATTCAGTACTTC.

This clonotype was detected many times. This chain links TRBV19 with TRBJ1-1; D gene uncertain. Germline loops: CDR1 LNHDA, CDR2 SQIVND (reference sequence). Trimming cost V 7 bases and J 0 bases, with 9 bases left between them. CDR3 length equals 13 residues. Written as DNA, the CDR3 is TGTGCCAGTACACGGCAGCTGAACACTGAAGCTTTCTTT. This gives the protein CASTRQLNTEAFF.

This chain links TRBV27 with TRBJ2-7, with 9 bases aligning to TRBD1. CDR3 length: 14 residues. Trimming removed 3 bases from V and 3 bases from J; junction bases left unmatched: 3. The germline V gene has CDR1 MNHEY and CDR2 SMNVEV (reference sequence). The CDR3 here is CASSFLDRGYEQYF. In nucleotides, the CDR3 is TGTGCCAGCAGTTTTCTGGACAGGGGCTACGAGCAGTACTTC.

The V gene is TRBV6-5, the J gene TRBJ1-2; no clear D gene. Germline assignment: CDR1 MNHEY and CDR2 SVGAGI. The CDR3 loop spans 14 amino acids. V was cut by 0 bases and J by 2 bases, with 7 bases left in between. CDR3 DNA sequence: TGTGCCAGCAGTTACTCGGAGACAAACTATGGCTACACCTTC. This codes for CASSYSETNYGYTF.